The sequence of this T cell receptor (beta chain) was determined in a study of T cell responses to AZD1222 COVID-19 vaccine. With regard to this clone: Its antigen is unidentified.

The CDR3 sequence is 14 residues long. V lost 4 bases to trimming and J lost 0 bases, with 9 bases between them. Per germline, CDR1 MDHEN and CDR2 SYDVKM. General study results and limits: The number of AZD1222 recipients seropositive at baseline was only five to seven. Vaccine-associated CD4 TCRs ranged over spike, dominating at 160-218 and 743-854. Most donors were white British and more were female, and clonal diversity was possibly underestimated.

Assay used: immunoSEQ multiplex PCR; TCRdb lists only in-frame clones, some missing. The sample carries about 67,000 clones, under 90% recorded once. The rearrangement joins TRBV28 to TRBJ1-1; D unclear. Specimen: peripheral blood, collected on day 0 of AZD1222 vaccination. The source is an adult in good health. The CDR3 nucleotides read TGTGCCAGCAGTTCCACTGCCTTGAACACTGAAGCTTTCTTT. Its protein is CASSSTALNTEAFF.